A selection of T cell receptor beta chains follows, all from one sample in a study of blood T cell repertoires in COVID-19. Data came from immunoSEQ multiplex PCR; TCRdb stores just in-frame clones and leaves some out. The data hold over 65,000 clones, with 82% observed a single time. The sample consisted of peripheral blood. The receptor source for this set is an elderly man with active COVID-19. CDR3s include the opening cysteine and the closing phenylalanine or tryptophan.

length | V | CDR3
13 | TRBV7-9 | CASSLDLAKRNTF
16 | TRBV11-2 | CASSLGGAGGYNEQFF
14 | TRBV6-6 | CASSYLQGYQPQHF
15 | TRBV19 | CASSRDRDTKNIQYF
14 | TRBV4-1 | CASSQATGMGGYTF
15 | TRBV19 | CASRIGGIDNQPQHF
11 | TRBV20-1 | CSASYHREQYF
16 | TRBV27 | CASSSRQGFSYNEQFF
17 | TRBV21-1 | CASSKPGRSGISYEQYF
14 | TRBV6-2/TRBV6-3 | CASSYTRGRHEQYF
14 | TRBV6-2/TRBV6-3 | CASSSGGGNTLLFF
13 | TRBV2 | CASETQSNYGYTF
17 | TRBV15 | CATSRVFVRQGDQPQHF
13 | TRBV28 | CASSFDWDEKLFF
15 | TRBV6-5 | CASSFAGAGNQPQHF
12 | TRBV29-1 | CSVVSGQETQYF
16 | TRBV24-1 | CATSDSSGVRTDTQYF
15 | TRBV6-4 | CASRSSLSRVYGYTF
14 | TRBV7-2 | CASRKLGGVYEQYF
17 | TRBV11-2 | CASSSPSGDRALYGYTF
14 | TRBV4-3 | CASSQGHNTGELFF
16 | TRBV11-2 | CASSQRTASNTGELFF
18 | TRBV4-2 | CASSQDGTSPSGANVLTF
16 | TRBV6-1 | CASSERRAGGYEKLFF
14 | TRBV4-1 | CASSQAPRTDTQYF
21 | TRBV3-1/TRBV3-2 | CASSQDAHLSDERERTDTQYF
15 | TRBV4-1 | CASSASGSGTDTQYF
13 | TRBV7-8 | CASSLRQGWGYTF
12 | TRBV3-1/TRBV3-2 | CASRDNQETQYF
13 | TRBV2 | CASKLQGAGDYTF
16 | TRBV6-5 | CASSSTGQGTYYGYTF
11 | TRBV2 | CASTPRLEQFF
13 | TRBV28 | CASSSGRADTQYF
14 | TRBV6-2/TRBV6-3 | CASSYSAENTEAFF
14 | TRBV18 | CASSRVGTSSEQYF
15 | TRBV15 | CATSRDRTGHYGYTF
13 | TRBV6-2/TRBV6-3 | CASSYTGNSPLHF
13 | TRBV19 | CASTRAPNEKLFF
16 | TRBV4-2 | CASSQVLGQGSYEQYF
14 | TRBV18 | CASSQRRDRNEQFF
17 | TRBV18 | CASSPGAGMQGVYEQYF
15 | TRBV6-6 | CASSQGASYNSPLHF
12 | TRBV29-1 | CSVEPQGYGYTF
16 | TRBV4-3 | CASSQDRGGRAYGYTF
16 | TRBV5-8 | CASTPNGRGSNQPQHF
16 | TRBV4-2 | CASSQGLAGGTDTQYF
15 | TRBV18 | CASSPKGGVTYEQYF
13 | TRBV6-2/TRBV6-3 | CASSDNRDQPQHF
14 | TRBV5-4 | CASSPLVANYGYTF